This T cell receptor (beta chain) was observed in a study of T cell changes during pregnancy in multiple sclerosis (dated by TCRdb to 2018 to 2020). General notes on the study: The study looked at changes in the T cell repertoire across pregnancy in women with multiple sclerosis.

The receptor library was made with the immunoSEQ multiplex PCR assay. In its TCRdb copy, this immuneACCESS table keeps in-frame sequences only and misses some clones. Where compared with another copy, unresolved V genes explain less than half of these, and the others have no known cause. Present in this sample are around 78,000 clones, 90% to 95% of which were seen just once. The ten largest make up about 0.75% of the sample. The V and J ends are trimmed by 6 bases and 5 bases, leaving 14 bases between them. The CDR3 has 13 amino acids, counting the end cysteine and phenylalanine. The retained sequence is limited to the CDR3, 39 bases, with the frame set at the first base. The germline V gene specifies SGHRS as CDR1 and YFSETQ as CDR2. As concerns this clone: Its specific antigen is unknown. Per-base qualities were not stored, and no clone one base away is much larger.

The sequenced sample was peripheral blood, obtained in the third trimester of pregnancy. The origin of this receptor is a female donor in good health, enrolled as a control in a pregnancy study. The chain was built from TRBV5-1 and TRBJ2-5; the D segment could be TRBD2, given 6 matching bases. The CDR3 is CASTRGAEETQYF. The nucleotides are TGCGCCAGCACGCGGGGAGCGGAGGAGACCCAGTACTTC.